This entry lists 21 T cell receptor beta chains sequenced from one sample in a study of cytomegalovirus exposure and HLA in healthy donors. Libraries were prepared by immunoSEQ multiplex PCR; TCRdb keeps only in-frame clonotypes and omits some of them. The sample includes some 100,000 clones, about nine tenths of them seen just once. Material: PBMCs. The receptors were sampled from a young man in good health and CMV-seropositive.

The V gene is TRBV6-5, the J gene TRBJ2-3; 7 bases agree with TRBD1. The CDR3 has 14 amino acids. Per the germline V gene, CDR1 is MNHEY and CDR2 is SVGAGI. The junction had 4 bases not matched to a gene; V was cut back by 5 bases and J by 2 bases. CDR3 sequence (DNA): TGTGCCAGCAGTCCCGGGACAGCCACAGATACGCAGTATTTT. Protein product: CASSPGTATDTQYF.

This clone was recorded once. This rearrangement joins TRBV18 to TRBJ1-2, with 7 bases fitting TRBD1. The germline CDR1 and CDR2 sequences are KGHSH and LQKENI. Trimming took 5 bases from V and 3 from J; bases not matched to a gene: 6. The CDR3 spans 14 residues. Here the CDR3 reads CASSTGTEDYGYTF. CDR3 coding DNA: TGTGCCAGCTCAACCGGGACAGAAGACTATGGCTACACCTTC.

The chain employs TRBV18 and TRBJ1-6, with a weak D call TRBD1 (6 bases). Germline CDR1 and CDR2: KGHSH and LQKENI. The V end lost 4 bases, the J end lost 12 bases, and 13 bases lay between the germline ends. The CDR3 extends over 13 amino acids. The CDR3 sequence is CASSQPGGRPLHF. DNA for the CDR3: TGTGCCAGCTCACAACCCGGGGGGCGACCCCTCCACTTT.

This chain links TRBV2 with TRBJ1-1, with TRBD1 matching 8 bases. The CDR3 contains 14 residues. Trimming removed 7 bases from V and 5 bases from J; junction bases left unmatched: 9. The germline CDR1 and CDR2 sequences are SNHLY and FYNNEI. The CDR3, as DNA: TGTGCCAGCATGACAGGGGCTTCGGGGACTGAAGCTTTCTTT. It is translated as CASMTGASGTEAFF. Filled out from reference TRBV2 and TRBJ1-1, the complete variable domain reads EPEVTQTPSHQVTQMGQEVILRCVPISNHLYFYWYRQILGQKVEFLVSFYNNEISEKSEIFDDQFSVERPDGSNFTLKIRSTKLEDSAMYFCASMTGASGTEAFFGQGTRLTVV.

The rearrangement uses TRBV4-3 and TRBJ1-6, with D possibly matching TRBD1 (5 bases). Trimming took off 1 base at V and 8 bases at J, with 21 bases between the two ends. CDR3 size: 18 residues. Per the germline V gene, CDR1 is LGHNA and CDR2 is YSLEER. DNA of the CDR3: TGCGCCAGCAGCCAAGCTTTCCCCGGGGCGGGAGGAGATTCACCCCTCCACTTT. It codes for CASSQAFPGAGGDSPLHF.

The rearrangement uses TRBV11-2 and TRBJ2-1, with TRBD2 matching 7 bases. The ends lost 5 bases at V and 7 bases at J; junction bases unmatched: 14. CDR1 and CDR2 (germline): SGHAT, FQNNGV. This CDR3 is built from 16 residues. The CDR3 DNA follows: TGTGCCAGCAGCCTGGGCTGGGGGGGAATGGGGAATGAGCAGTTCTTC. Protein sequence: CASSLGWGGMGNEQFF.

The chain carries TRBV28 and TRBJ2-7; perhaps TRBD1 as D (7 bases). Trimming took 2 bases from V and 6 from J, leaving 20 bases between them. The CDR3 totals 16 residues. Looked up from germline, CDR1 is MDHEN and CDR2 is SYDVKM. The CDR3 DNA is TGTGCCAGCAGTTTAGGTCCCGGGACAGTCGGGGGCGAGCAGTACTTC. Translating it yields CASSLGPGTVGGEQYF.

The chain combines TRBV11-2 with TRBJ1-6; D remains ambiguous. In germline, CDR1 is SGHAT, CDR2 FQNNGV. The germline V and J ends were trimmed by 2 bases and 1 base, with 3 bases remaining between them. The CDR3 contains 14 residues. The CDR3 region is CASSLLSYNSPLHF. DNA for the CDR3: TGTGCCAGCAGCTTATTATCCTATAATTCACCCCTCCACTTT.

This clone was seen once. The CDR3 region is CSVSWTGDVGELFF. The DNA for the CDR3 is TGCAGCGTCTCATGGACAGGGGATGTCGGGGAGCTGTTTTTT. This chain joins TRBV29-1 and TRBJ2-2; 9 bases line up with TRBD1. The germline V gene has CDR1 SQVTM and CDR2 ANQGSEA. V trimming: 6 bases; J trimming: 7 bases; junction bases outside the gene matches: 9. The CDR3 length is 14 residues.

V usage is TRBV6-6 and J usage is TRBJ2-7; D unresolved. The germline V and J ends were trimmed by 2 bases and 3 bases, with 11 bases remaining between them. CDR3 length: 14 residues. Germline assignment: CDR1 MNHNY and CDR2 SVGAGI (reference sequence). This chain's CDR3 is CASSYRVAIYEQYF. As DNA, the CDR3 is TGTGCCAGCAGTTACCGGGTAGCAATCTACGAGCAGTACTTC.

The CDR3 DNA follows: TGTGCCAGCAGCTTAGGTAGCTCCGCAGGGGTGGGCACTGAAGCTTTCTTT. It yields the protein CASSLGSSAGVGTEAFF. J is TRBJ1-1 and V is TRBV7-2; D is perhaps TRBD1 (6 bases). Germline V gene lookup returns CDR1 SGHTA and CDR2 FQGNSA. This CDR3 contains 17 residues. V was clipped by 1 base and J by 4 bases, with 19 bases between them.

The chain is built from TRBV7-9 and TRBJ2-7; no definite D call. The CDR3 extends over 12 amino acids. Trimming left V 3 bases short and J 5 bases short, with 8 bases between. The germline V gene encodes CDR1 SEHNR and CDR2 FQNEAQ (reference sequence). The CDR3 loop is CASSFWADEQYF. The CDR3 nucleotides are TGTGCCAGCAGCTTCTGGGCAGACGAGCAGTACTTC. Full variable domain (rest looked up from reference TRBV7-9 and TRBJ2-7): DTGVSQNPRHKITKRGQNVTFRCDPISEHNRLYWYRQTLGQGPEFLTYFQNEAQLEKSRLLSDRFSAERPKGSFSTLEIQRTEQGDSAMYLCASSFWADEQYFGPGTRLTVT.

The V and J genes are TRBV14 and TRBJ1-1; D remains unclear. CDR3 length: 14 residues. CDR1 and CDR2 from the germline V gene are SGHDN and FVKESK. Trimming stripped 4 bases from V and 3 bases from J, with 12 bases between. Written as DNA, the CDR3 is TGTGCCAGCAGCCCGAGTTCGAGAGACACTGAAGCTTTCTTT. Encoded protein: CASSPSSRDTEAFF.

This chain uses TRBV11-2 with TRBJ1-2; the match to TRBD1 covers 7 bases. This CDR3 has 15 amino acids. V trimming: 5 bases; J trimming: 3 bases; junction bases outside the gene matches: 9. Looked up from germline, CDR1 is SGHAT and CDR2 is FQNNGV. The CDR3 DNA follows: TGTGCCAGCAGCACCCGACGGGACAGACACTATGGCTACACCTTC. This encodes CASSTRRDRHYGYTF.

The chain links TRBV4-1 to TRBJ2-7; TRBD2 matches at 10 bases. From germline, CDR1 is MGHRA and CDR2 YSYEKL. The CDR3 length is 15 residues. J gave up 4 bases and V 2 bases, and 5 bases lay outside the gene matches. In nucleotides, the CDR3 is TGCGCCAGCAGCCAAACAGCGGGGGGGCTATACGAGCAGTACTTC. Its protein product is CASSQTAGGLYEQYF.

A word on this clone: One end of the junction is discordant with germline, which a read error may explain. This chain uses TRBV13 with TRBJ2-1, with D possibly being TRBD2 (6 bases). This CDR3 has 17 residues. The germline CDR1 and CDR2 sequences are PRHDT and FYEKMQ (reference sequence). The CDR3 spells CASSTGLGGKVYDEQFF. In nucleotides, the CDR3 is TGTGCCAGCAGCACAGGACTGGGCGGGAAAGTCTACGATGAGCAGTTCTTC.

This clone was counted a few times. The chain links TRBV7-2 to TRBJ1-6, with 10 nucleotides matching TRBD1. Trimming cost V 5 bases and J 7 bases; bases outside gene matches: 5. CDR1 and CDR2 (germline): SGHTA, FQGNSA. The CDR3 length is 15 residues. CDR3 residues: CASSLRGQGNSPLHF. CDR3 nucleotides: TGTGCCAGCAGCCTAAGGGGACAGGGGAATTCACCCCTCCACTTT.

This chain joins TRBV19 and TRBJ1-6, with TRBD1 matching 8 bases. Germline CDR1 and CDR2: LNHDA and SQIVND (reference sequence). This CDR3 has 15 amino acids. Trimming took 7 bases from V and 6 from J; bases not matched to a gene: 8. CDR3 region: CASTGGGQLNSPLHF. Here the CDR3 DNA reads TGTGCCAGTACAGGGGGCGGACAGCTTAATTCACCCCTCCACTTT.

J is TRBJ2-5 and V is TRBV13, with 10 bases fitting TRBD1. Germline V CDR1 and CDR2: PRHDT, FYEKMQ (reference sequence). The CDR3 is made up of 15 amino acids. With V trimmed by 5 bases and J by 3 bases, 6 bases remained unmatched. CDR3 amino acids: CASSTAGTGEETQYF. The CDR3 DNA reads as TGTGCCAGCAGCACTGCCGGGACAGGGGAAGAGACCCAGTACTTC. The full variable domain, its missing parts supplied by reference TRBV13 and TRBJ2-5, is AAGVIQSPRHLIKEKRETATLKCYPIPRHDTVYWYQQGPGQDPQFLISFYEKMQSDKGSIPDRFSAQQFSDYHSELNMSSLELGDSALYFCASSTAGTGEETQYFGPGTRLLVL.

The chain has TRBV7-2 and TRBJ2-7, with D unclear. Germline assignment: CDR1 SGHTA and CDR2 FQGNSA. Trimming cost V 3 bases and J 3 bases, with 9 bases left between them. This CDR3 has 13 residues. The CDR3 loop reads CASSLTLVYEQYF. The DNA for the CDR3 is TGTGCCAGCAGCTTGACTTTAGTCTACGAGCAGTACTTC.

The chain links TRBV20-1 to TRBJ2-5; D ambiguous. Trimming shortened V by 3 bases and J by 7 bases, and 9 bases separated the two germline ends. CDR1 and CDR2 (germline): DFQATT, SNEGSKA (reference sequence). The CDR3 loop spans 11 amino acids. This CDR3 is CSARERGTQYF. CDR3 nucleotides: TGCAGTGCTAGGGAAAGAGGGACCCAGTACTTC.